This TCR beta chain comes out of a study of shared clonotypes between healthy human individuals. Concerning this clone itself: The antigen remains undetermined.

V gave up 2 bases and J gave up 3 bases; unmatched junction bases: 9. The germline V gene encodes CDR1 SGHAT and CDR2 FQDESV (reference sequence). The CDR3 runs to 16 residues. The repertoire was sequenced with immunoSEQ multiplex PCR; TCRdb's copy has only in-frame clones and lacks some. The sample has 1.6 million or so clones, 96% seen once; the top ten hold approximately 1%. Study-wide results and limits: Despite large depth, sorted-subset datasets appeared incompletely sequenced. Shared clonotypes: about 5% naive CD4, around 4% naive CD8, roughly 2.4% memory CD4, roughly 0.4% memory CD8.

This receptor was taken from a man between 25 and 39 years old in good health. The genes are TRBV11-1 and TRBJ2-7; the match to TRBD2 covers 8 bases. Sequenced: naive CD4+ T cells sorted from blood. As for subset: CD45RA+ positively selected. The DNA for the CDR3 is TGTGCCAGCAGCTTAAAAGCGGGAGTAGTAGTCTACGAGCAGTACTTC. This encodes CASSLKAGVVVYEQYF.